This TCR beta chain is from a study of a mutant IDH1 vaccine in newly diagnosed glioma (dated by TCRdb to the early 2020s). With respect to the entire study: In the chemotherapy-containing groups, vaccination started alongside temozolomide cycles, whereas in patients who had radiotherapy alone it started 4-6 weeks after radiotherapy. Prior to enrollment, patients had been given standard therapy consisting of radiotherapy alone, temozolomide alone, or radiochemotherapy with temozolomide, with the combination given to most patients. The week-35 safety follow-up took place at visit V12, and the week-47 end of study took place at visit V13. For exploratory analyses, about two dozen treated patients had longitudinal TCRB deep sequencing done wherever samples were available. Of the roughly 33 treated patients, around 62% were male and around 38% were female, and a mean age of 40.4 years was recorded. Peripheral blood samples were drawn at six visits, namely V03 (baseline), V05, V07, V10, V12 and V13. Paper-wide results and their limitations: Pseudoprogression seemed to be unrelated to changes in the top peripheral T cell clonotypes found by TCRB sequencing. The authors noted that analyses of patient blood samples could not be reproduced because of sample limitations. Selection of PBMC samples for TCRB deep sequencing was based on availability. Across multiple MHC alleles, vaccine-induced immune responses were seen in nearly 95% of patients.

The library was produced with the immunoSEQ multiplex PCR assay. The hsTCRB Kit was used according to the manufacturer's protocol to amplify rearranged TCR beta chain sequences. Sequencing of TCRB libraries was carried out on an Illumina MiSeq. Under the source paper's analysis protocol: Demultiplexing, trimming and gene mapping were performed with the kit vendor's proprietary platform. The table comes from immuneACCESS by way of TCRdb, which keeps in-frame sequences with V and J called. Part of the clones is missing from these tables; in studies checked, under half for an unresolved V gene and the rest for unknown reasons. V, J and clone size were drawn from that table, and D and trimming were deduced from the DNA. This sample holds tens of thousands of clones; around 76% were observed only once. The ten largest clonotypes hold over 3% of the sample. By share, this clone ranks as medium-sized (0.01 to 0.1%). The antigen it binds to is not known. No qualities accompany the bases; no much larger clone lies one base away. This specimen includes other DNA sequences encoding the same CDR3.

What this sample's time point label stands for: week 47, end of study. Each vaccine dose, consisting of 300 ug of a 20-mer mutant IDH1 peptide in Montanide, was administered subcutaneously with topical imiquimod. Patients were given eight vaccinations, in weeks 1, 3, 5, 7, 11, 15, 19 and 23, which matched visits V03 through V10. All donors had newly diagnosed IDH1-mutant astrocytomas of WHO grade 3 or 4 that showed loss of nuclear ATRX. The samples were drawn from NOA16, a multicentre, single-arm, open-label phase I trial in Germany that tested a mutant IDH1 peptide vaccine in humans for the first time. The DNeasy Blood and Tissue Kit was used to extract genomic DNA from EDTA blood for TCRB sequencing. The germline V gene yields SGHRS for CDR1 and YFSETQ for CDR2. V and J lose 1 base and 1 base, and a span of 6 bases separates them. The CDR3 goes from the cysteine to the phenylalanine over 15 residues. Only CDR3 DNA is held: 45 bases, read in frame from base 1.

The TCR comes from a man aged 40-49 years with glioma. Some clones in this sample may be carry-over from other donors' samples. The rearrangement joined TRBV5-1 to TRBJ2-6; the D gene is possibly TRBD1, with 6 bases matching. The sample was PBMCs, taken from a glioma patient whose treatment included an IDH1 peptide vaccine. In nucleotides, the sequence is TGCGCCAGCAGCTTGCAGGGGTCTGGGGCCAACGTCCTGACTTTC. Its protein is CASSLQGSGANVLTF.